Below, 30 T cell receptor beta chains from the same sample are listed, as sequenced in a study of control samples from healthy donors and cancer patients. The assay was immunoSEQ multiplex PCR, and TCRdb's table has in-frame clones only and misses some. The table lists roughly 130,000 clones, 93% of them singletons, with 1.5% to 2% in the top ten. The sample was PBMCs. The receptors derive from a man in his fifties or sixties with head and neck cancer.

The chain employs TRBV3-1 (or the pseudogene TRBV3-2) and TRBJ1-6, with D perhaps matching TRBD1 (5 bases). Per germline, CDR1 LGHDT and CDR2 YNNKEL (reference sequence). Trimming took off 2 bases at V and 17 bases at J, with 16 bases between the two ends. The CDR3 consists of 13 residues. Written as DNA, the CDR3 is TGTGCCAGCAGCCAAAGTGCCGGGGCAGGGTTCCACTTT. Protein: CASSQSAGAGFHF.

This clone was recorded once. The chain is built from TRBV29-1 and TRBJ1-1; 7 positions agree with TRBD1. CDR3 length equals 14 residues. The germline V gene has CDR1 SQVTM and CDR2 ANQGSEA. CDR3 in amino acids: CSVKGDSFSSEAFF. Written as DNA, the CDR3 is TGCAGTGTTAAGGGGGACAGTTTCTCCTCTGAAGCTTTCTTT.

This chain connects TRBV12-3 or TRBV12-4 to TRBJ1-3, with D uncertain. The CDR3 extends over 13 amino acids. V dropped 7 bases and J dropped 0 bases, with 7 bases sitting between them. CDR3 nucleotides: TGTGCCAGCACTTCGAGCTCTGGAAACACCATATATTTT. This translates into CASTSSSGNTIYF.

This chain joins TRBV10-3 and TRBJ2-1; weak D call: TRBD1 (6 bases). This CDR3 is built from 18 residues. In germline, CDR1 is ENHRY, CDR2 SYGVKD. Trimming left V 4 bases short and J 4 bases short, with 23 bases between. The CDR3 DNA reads TGTGCCATCAGTGGTCCCCCGGGACACCCCGCCGCATACAATGAGCAGTTCTTC. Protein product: CAISGPPGHPAAYNEQFF.

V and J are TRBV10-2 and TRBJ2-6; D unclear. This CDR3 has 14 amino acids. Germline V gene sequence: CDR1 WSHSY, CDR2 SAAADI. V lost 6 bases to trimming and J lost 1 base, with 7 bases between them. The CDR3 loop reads CASRDGSGANVLTF. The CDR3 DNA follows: TGCGCCAGCAGGGATGGATCTGGGGCCAACGTCCTGACTTTC.

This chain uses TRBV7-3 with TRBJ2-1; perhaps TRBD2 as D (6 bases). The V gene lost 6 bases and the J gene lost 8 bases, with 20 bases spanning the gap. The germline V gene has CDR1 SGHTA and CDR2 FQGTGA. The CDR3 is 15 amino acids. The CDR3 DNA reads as TGTGCCAGCAGGCAAAACCTAGCGAACGGGGATGAGCAGTTCTTC. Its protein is CASRQNLANGDEQFF.

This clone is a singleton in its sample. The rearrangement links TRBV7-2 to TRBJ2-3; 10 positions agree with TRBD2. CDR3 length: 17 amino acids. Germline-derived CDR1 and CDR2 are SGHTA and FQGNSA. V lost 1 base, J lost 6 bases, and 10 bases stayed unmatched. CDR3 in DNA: TGTGCCAGCAGCTTAGGAGCTAGCGGGGGCAAGGGCGATACGCAGTATTTT. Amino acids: CASSLGASGGKGDTQYF.

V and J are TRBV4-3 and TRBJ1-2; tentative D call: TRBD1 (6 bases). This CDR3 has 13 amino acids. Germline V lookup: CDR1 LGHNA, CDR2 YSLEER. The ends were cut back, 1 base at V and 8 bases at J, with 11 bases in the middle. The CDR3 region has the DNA TGCGCCAGCAGCCAAGCACAGGGCGGCGGCTACACCTTC. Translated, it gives CASSQAQGGGYTF.

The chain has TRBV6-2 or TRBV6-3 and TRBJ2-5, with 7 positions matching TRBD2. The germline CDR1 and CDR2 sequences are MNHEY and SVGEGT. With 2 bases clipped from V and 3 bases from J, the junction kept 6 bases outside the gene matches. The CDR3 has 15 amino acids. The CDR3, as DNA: TGTGCCAGCAGTTACGAGGGAGCGGGGAAAGAGACCCAGTACTTC. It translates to CASSYEGAGKETQYF.

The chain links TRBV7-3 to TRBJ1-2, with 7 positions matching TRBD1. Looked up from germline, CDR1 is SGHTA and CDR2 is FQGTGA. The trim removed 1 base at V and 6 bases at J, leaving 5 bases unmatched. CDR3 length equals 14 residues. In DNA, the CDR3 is TGTGCCAGCAGCTTAAACCAGGGGGTGGATGGCTACACCTTC. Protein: CASSLNQGVDGYTF.

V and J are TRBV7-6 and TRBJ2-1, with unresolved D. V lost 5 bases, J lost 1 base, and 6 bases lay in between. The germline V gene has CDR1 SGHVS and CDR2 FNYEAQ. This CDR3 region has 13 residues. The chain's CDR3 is CASSPESYNEQFF. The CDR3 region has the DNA TGTGCCAGCAGCCCAGAATCCTACAATGAGCAGTTCTTC.

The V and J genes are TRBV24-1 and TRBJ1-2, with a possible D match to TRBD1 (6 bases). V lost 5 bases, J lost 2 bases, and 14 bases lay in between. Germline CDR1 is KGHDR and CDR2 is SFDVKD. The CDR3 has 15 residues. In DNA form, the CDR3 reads TGTGCCACCAGTGTCAGGGGCCCTCCCAACTATGGCTACACCTTC. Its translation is CATSVRGPPNYGYTF.

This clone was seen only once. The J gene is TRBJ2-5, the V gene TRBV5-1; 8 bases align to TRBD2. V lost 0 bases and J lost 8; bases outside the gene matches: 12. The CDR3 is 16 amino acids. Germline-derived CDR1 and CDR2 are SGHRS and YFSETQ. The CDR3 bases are TGCGCCAGCAGCTTGGCTCCGCGGGGGGATTCACGAACCCAGTACTTC. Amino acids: CASSLAPRGDSRTQYF.

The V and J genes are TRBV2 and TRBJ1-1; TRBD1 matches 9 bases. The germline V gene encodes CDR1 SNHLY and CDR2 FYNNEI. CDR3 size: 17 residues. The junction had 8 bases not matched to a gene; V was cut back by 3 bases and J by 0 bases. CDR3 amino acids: CASSEVGQGLMNTEAFF. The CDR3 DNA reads TGTGCCAGCAGTGAGGTGGGACAGGGTCTTATGAACACTGAAGCTTTCTTT.

The CDR3 DNA follows: TGTGCCAGCTTGGGACTAGCGGGGGGAAGCCCCTACAATGAGCAGTTCTTC. Encoded protein: CASLGLAGGSPYNEQFF. The V gene is TRBV25-1, the J gene TRBJ2-1, with 15 bases identical to TRBD2. In germline, CDR1 is MGHDK, CDR2 SYGVNS. Unmatched junction bases numbered 7, after V lost 8 bases and J lost 2 bases. The CDR3 has 17 amino acids.

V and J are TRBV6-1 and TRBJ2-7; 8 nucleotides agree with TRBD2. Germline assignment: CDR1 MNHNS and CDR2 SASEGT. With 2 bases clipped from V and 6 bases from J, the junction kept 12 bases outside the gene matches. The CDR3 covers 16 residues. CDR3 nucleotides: TGTGCCAGCAGTGAATACCTTACCAGCGGGGGCGGCGAGCAGTACTTC. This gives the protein CASSEYLTSGGGEQYF.

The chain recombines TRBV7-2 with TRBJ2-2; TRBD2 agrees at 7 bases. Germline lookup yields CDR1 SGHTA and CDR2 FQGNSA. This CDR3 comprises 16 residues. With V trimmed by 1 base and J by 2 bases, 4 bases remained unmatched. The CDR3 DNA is TGTGCCAGCAGCTTAGGCGGGGGTACCAACACCGGGGAGCTGTTTTTT. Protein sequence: CASSLGGGTNTGELFF.

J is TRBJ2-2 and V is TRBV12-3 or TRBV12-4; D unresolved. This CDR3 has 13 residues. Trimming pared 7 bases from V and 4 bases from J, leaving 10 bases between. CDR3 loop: CASNPVSTGELFF. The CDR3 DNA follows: TGTGCCAGCAATCCCGTGAGCACCGGGGAGCTGTTTTTT.

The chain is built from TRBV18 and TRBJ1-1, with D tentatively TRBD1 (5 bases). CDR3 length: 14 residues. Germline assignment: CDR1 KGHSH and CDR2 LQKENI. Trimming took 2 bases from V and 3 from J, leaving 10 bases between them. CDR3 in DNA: TGTGCCAGCTCACCAGCCAGGGAGGACACTGAAGCTTTCTTT. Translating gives CASSPAREDTEAFF.

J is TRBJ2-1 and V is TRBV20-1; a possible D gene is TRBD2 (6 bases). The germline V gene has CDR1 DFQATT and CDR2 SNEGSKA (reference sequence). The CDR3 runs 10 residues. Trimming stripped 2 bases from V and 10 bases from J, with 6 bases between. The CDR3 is CSARLAEQFF. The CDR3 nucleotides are TGCAGTGCTAGACTAGCGGAGCAGTTCTTC.

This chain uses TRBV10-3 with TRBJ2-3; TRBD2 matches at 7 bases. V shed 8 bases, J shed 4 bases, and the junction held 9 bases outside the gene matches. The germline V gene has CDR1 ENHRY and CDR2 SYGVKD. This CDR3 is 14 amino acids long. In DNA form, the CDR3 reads TGTGCCATCGGGGTAGCGGGCGGAGCAGATACGCAGTATTTT. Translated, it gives CAIGVAGGADTQYF.

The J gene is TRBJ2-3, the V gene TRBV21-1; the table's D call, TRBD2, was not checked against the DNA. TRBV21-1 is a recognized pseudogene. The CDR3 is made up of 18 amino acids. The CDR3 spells CASSKSDLAGGGTDTQYF. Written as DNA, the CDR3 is TGTGCCAGCAGCAAATCAGATCTAGCGGGGGGAGGTACAGATACGCAGTATTTT.

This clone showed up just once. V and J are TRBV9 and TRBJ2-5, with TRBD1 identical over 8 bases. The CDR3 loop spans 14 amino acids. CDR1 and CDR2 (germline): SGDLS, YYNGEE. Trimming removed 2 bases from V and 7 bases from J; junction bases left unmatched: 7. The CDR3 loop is CASSVDREHGTQYF. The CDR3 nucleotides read TGTGCCAGCAGCGTGGACAGGGAGCACGGGACCCAGTACTTC.

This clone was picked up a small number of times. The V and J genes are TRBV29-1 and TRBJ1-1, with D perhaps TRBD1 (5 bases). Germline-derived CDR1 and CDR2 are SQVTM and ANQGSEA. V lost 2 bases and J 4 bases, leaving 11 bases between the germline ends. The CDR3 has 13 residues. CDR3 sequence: CSVEQGLGTEAFF. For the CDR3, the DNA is TGCAGCGTTGAACAGGGTTTGGGCACTGAAGCTTTCTTT.

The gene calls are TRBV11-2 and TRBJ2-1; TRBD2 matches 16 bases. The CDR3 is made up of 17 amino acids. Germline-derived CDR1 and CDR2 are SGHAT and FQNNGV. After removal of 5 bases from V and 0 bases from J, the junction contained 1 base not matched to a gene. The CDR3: CASSGTSGGASYNEQFF. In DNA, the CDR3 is TGTGCCAGCAGCGGGACTAGCGGGGGGGCCTCCTACAATGAGCAGTTCTTC.

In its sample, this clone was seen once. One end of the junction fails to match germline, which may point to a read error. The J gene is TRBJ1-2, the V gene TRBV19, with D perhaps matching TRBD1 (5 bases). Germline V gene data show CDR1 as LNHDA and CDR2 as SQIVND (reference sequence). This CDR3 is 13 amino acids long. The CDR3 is CASMRTPNYGYTF. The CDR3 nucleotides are TGTGCCAGTATGAGGACACCTAATTATGGCTACACCTTC.

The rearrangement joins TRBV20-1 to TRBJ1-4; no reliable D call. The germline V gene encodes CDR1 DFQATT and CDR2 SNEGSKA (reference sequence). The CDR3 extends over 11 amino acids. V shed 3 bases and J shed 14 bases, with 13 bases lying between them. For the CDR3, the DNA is TGCAGTGCTAGCGACTCACCGGGGCTGTTTTTT. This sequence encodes CSASDSPGLFF.

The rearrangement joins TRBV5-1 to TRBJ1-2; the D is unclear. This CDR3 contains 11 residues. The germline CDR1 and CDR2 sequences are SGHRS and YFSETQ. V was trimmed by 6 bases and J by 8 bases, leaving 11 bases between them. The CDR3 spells CASMGDWGYTF. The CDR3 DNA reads TGCGCCAGCATGGGAGATTGGGGCTACACCTTC.

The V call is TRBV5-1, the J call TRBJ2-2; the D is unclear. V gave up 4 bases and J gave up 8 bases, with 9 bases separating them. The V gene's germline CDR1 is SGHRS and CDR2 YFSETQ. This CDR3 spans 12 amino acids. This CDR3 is CASSLERGELFF. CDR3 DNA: TGCGCCAGCAGCCTGGAGAGAGGGGAGCTGTTTTTT. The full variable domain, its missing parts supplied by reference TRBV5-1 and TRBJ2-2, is KAGVTQTPRYLIKTRGQQVTLSCSPISGHRSVSWYQQTPGQGLQFLFEYFSETQRNKGNFPGRFSGRQFSNSRSEMNVSTLELGDSALYLCASSLERGELFFGEGSRLTVL.

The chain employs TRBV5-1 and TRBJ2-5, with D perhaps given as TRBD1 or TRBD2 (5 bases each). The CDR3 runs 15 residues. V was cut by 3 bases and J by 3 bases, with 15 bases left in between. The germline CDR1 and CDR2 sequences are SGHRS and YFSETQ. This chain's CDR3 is CASSSLRDGKETQYF. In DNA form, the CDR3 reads TGCGCCAGCAGCTCTCTCCGGGACGGTAAAGAGACCCAGTACTTC.